The clone carrying this TCR beta chain appeared a few times. Sequencing used cDNA as its template, made by extracting RNA and reverse transcribing it. This table comes from immunoSEQ multiplex PCR, and its TCRdb copy is limited to in-frame clones, with some not included. Seen here are some 180,000 clones, 40% to 55% observed once, and the top ten hold around a tenth. Treatment reported: oral pan-JAK inhibitor, 5-10 mg twice daily. These data originate in a study of CD8+ T cells in alopecia areata. This clonotype was sampled from a human donor with alopecia areata. The sample here was CD8+ T cells sorted from blood, taken between weeks 51 and 52, from a patient treated with tofacitinib.

For the CDR3, the DNA is TGTGCCAGCAGCCAAATAGCTTCCGAGCAGTACTTC. Translated: CASSQIASEQYF. The chain has TRBV4-2 and TRBJ2-7; no firm D call. CDR1 is LGHNA, CDR2 YNFKEQ, per germline. V shed 2 bases and J shed 6 bases, with 8 bases lying between them. This CDR3 region has 12 residues.